A selection of T cell receptor beta chains follows, all from one sample in a study of brain T cells in children with intractable seizures. Sequencing was performed with immunoSEQ multiplex PCR; in TCRdb, only in-frame clones are kept and a portion is missing. The profile shows approximately 330,000 clones, over 90% of them singletons. This sample comprised peripheral blood, obtained approximately 5 months after surgery. These receptors were taken from a boy in the first two years of life with tuberous sclerosis and intractable seizures. Each CDR3 is given with its conserved first and last residue.

v_gene	j_gene	CDR3aa
TRBV12-3/TRBV12-4	TRBJ2-7	CASSIGQPYEQYF
TRBV9	TRBJ1-2	CASSVADLPRACYTF
TRBV19	TRBJ1-2	CASSISAGYYGYTF
TRBV4-1	TRBJ1-4	CASSPGTGNEKLFF
TRBV7-3	TRBJ1-1	CASSNNGNTEAFF
TRBV13	TRBJ1-1	CASSTGRRVNTEAFF
TRBV10-3	TRBJ1-6	CAISESGGDKNSPLHF
TRBV14	TRBJ2-7	CASSPRLGYAYEQYF
TRBV7-7	TRBJ2-2	CASSPGTLAGELFF
TRBV6-1	TRBJ2-7	CASSEGGTKYEQYF
TRBV4-1	TRBJ2-5	CASSLGLAGYQETQYF
TRBV7-9	TRBJ2-1	CASSLASTGRGYNEQFF
TRBV4-2	TRBJ2-2	CASSQGLAAANTGELFF
TRBV5-1	TRBJ2-1	CASSFIPRDNEQFF
TRBV7-9	TRBJ1-2	CASSWGPNGYTF
TRBV4-1	TRBJ1-2	CASSQDRITQVNYGYTF
TRBV6-5	TRBJ1-6	CASSWANSPLHF
TRBV7-9	TRBJ2-7	CASSFEEQIYEQYF
TRBV4-1	TRBJ2-5	CASSQSTRDQETQYF
TRBV4-1	TRBJ2-7	CASSPQGTGVDEQYF
TRBV7-6	TRBJ2-7	CASSFLTGEKSYEQYF
TRBV6-1	TRBJ2-3	CASSDLLLAGGSDTQYF
TRBV9	TRBJ2-2	CASSVGAGGDTGELFF
TRBV4-2	TRBJ2-3	CASSQEGSIWVPSTDTQYF
TRBV27	TRBJ2-3	CASSRRDYTDTQYF
TRBV10-3	TRBJ2-6	CAIMLATISGANVLTF
TRBV29-1	TRBJ1-1	CSGWEGQMNTEAFF
TRBV4-1	TRBJ2-7	CASSPPLGEQYF
TRBV24-1	TRBJ2-3	CATSGPTGTETSTDTQYF
TRBV20-1	TRBJ1-1	CRASGTEAFF
TRBV27	TRBJ2-2	CASSPPGRTNTGELFF
TRBV11-1	TRBJ2-3	CASSSYKTSTDTQYF
TRBV4-2	TRBJ1-3	CASSQATRSSGNTIYF
TRBV30	TRBJ1-1	CAWSVFGTMNTEAFF
TRBV20-1	TRBJ1-5	CSASLGRASNQPQHF
TRBV11-3	TRBJ1-2	CASSLGLSPGGYTF
TRBV27	TRBJ1-2	CASSPLGQGYGYTF
TRBV7-3	TRBJ1-1	CASSLEEGTEAFF
TRBV27	TRBJ2-3	CASSRLEGGTDTQYF
TRBV2	TRBJ2-1	CASSSGTNEQFF
TRBV19	TRBJ1-1	CASFPFPPGLNTEAFF
TRBV6-5	TRBJ1-2	CATPYPHYGYTF
TRBV29-1	TRBJ1-1	CSVHPWTATAAEAFF
TRBV6-5	TRBJ1-2	CASSSQGFDYGYTF
TRBV27	TRBJ2-3	CASSPRAGLAFSDTQYF
TRBV30	TRBJ2-3	CAWSAKYMITDTQYF
TRBV11-3	TRBJ2-5	CASSLDPSGSGETQYF
TRBV30	TRBJ2-3	CAGASDPSTDTQYF
TRBV5-1	TRBJ1-2	CASSLNMGYYGYTF
TRBV7-2	TRBJ1-1	CASSSWDRRGTEAFF
TRBV4-1	TRBJ2-7	CASSLRDAGTYEQYF
TRBV4-2	TRBJ1-2	CASSQTTGRGYGYTF
TRBV12-3/TRBV12-4	TRBJ1-2	CASSVQGNYGYTF
TRBV6-5	TRBJ2-3	CASSRDSYTDTQYF